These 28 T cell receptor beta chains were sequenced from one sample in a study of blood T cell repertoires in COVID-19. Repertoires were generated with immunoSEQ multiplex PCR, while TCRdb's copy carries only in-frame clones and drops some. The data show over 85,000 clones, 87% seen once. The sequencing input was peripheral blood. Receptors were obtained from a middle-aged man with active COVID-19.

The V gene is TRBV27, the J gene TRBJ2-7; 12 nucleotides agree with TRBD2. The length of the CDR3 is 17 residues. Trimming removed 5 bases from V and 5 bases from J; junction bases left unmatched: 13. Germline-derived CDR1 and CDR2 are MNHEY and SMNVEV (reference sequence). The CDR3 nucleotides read TGTGCCAGCAGTCCGATCCTTCCTAGCGGGGGGGCGAACGAGCAGTACTTC. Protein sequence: CASSPILPSGGANEQYF.

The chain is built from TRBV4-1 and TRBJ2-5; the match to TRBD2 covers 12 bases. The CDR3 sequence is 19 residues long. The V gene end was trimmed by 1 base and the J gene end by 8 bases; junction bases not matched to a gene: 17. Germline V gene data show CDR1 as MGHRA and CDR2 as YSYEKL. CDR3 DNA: TGCGCCAGCAGCCAAGGACTAGCGGGGGAGTCGAGGATCTGGGGTACCCAGTACTTC. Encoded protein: CASSQGLAGESRIWGTQYF.

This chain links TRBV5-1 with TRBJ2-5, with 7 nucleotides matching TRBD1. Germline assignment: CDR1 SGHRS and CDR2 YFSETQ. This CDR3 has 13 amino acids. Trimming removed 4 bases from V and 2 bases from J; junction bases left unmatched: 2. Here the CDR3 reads CASSGDRQETQYF. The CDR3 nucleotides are TGCGCCAGCAGCGGGGACAGACAAGAGACCCAGTACTTC.

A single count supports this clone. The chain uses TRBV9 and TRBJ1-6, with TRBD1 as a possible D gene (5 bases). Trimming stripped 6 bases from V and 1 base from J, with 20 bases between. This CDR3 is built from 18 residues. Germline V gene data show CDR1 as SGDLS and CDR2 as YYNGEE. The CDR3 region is CASTSGEALPSYNSPLHF. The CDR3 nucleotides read TGTGCCAGCACCTCGGGGGAAGCTCTCCCATCCTATAATTCACCCCTCCACTTT. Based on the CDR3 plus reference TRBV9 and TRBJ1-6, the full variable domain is DSGVTQTPKHLITATGQRVTLRCSPRSGDLSVYWYQQSLDQGLQFLIQYYNGEERAKGNILERFSAQQFPDLHSELNLSSLELGDSALYFCASTSGEALPSYNSPLHFGNGTRLTVT.

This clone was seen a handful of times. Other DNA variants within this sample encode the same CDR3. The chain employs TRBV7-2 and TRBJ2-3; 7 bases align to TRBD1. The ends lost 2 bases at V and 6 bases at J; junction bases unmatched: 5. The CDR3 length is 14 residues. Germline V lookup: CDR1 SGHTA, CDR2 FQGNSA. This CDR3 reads CASSLRQGADTQYF. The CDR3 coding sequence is TGTGCCAGCAGCTTAAGACAGGGTGCCGATACGCAGTATTTT.

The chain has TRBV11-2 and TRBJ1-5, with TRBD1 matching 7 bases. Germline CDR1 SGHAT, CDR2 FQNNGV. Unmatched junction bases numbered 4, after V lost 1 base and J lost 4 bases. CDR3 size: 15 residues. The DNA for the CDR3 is TGTGCCAGCAGCTTAGGACAGGGCCGTAATCAGCCCCAGCATTTT. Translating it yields CASSLGQGRNQPQHF.

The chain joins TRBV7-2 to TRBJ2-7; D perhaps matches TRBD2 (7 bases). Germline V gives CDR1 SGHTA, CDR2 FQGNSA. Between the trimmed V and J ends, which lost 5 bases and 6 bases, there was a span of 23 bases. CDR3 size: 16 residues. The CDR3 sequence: CASSPQWGGMTREQYF. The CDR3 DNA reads TGTGCCAGCAGCCCACAGTGGGGGGGCATGACTCGCGAGCAGTACTTC.

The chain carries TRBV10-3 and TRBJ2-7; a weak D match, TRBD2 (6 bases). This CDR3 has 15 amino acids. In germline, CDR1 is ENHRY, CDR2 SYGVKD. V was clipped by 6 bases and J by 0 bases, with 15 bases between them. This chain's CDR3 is CAIRIGTLVSYEQYF. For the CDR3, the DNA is TGTGCCATCAGAATCGGGACTCTCGTCTCCTACGAGCAGTACTTC.

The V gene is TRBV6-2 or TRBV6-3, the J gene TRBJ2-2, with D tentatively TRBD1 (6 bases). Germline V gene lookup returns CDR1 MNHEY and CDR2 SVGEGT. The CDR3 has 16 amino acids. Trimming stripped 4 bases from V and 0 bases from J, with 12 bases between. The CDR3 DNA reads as TGTGCCAGCAGTTTAGGACAGCGACCGAACACCGGGGAGCTGTTTTTT. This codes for CASSLGQRPNTGELFF.

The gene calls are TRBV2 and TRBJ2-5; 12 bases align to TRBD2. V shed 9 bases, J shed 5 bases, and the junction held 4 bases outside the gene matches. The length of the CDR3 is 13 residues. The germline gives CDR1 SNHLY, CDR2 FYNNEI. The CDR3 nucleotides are TGTGCCAGAAAGACTAGCGGGGGTGAGACCCAGTACTTC. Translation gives CARKTSGGETQYF.

The DNA of the CDR3 is TGCGCCAGCAGCTTGGAGGGGATAGATACGCAGTATTTT. Amino acid sequence: CASSLEGIDTQYF. The rearrangement uses TRBV5-1 and TRBJ2-3; the D gene is possibly TRBD1 (5 bases). Germline V lookup: CDR1 SGHRS, CDR2 YFSETQ. The CDR3 runs 13 residues. Trimming left V 0 bases short and J 5 bases short, with 7 bases between. The full variable domain, in which reference TRBV5-1 and TRBJ2-3 provide the parts outside the CDR3, is KAGVTQTPRYLIKTRGQQVTLSCSPISGHRSVSWYQQTPGQGLQFLFEYFSETQRNKGNFPGRFSGRQFSNSRSEMNVSTLELGDSALYLCASSLEGIDTQYFGPGTRLTVL.

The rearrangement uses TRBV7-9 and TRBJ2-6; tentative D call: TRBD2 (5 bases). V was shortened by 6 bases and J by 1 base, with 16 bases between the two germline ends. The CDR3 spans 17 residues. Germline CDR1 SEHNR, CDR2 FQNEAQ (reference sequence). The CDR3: CASRPPFRGSGANVLTF. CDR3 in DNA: TGTGCCAGCAGACCCCCATTCCGGGGATCTGGGGCCAACGTCCTGACTTTC.

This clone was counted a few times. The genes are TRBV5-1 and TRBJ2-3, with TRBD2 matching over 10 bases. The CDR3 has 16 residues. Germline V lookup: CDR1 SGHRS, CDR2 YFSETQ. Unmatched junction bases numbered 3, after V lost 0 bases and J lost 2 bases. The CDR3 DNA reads TGCGCCAGCAGCTTGGTTAGCGGGGGGAACACAGATACGCAGTATTTT. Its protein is CASSLVSGGNTDTQYF.

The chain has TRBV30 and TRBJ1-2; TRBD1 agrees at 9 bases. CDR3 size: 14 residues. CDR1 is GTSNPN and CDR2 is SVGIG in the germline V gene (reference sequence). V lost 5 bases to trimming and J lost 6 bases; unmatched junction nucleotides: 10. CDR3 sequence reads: CAWGRDRATHGYTF. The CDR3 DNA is TGTGCCTGGGGAAGGGACAGGGCAACCCATGGCTACACCTTC. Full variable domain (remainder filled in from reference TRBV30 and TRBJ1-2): SQTIHQWPATLVQPVGSPLSLECTVEGTSNPNLYWYRQAAGRGLQLLFYSVGIGQISSEVPQNLSASRPQDRQFILSSKKLLLSDSGFYLCAWGRDRATHGYTFGSGTRLTVV.

CDR3 loop: CASIPSGDRNTIYF. The CDR3 DNA sequence: TGTGCCAGTATTCCCAGCGGGGACAGGAACACCATATATTTT. The chain joins TRBV19 to TRBJ1-3, with 8 bases identical to TRBD1. Germline-derived CDR1 and CDR2 are LNHDA and SQIVND (reference sequence). This CDR3 has 14 residues. V lost 7 bases and J lost 7; bases outside the gene matches: 9.

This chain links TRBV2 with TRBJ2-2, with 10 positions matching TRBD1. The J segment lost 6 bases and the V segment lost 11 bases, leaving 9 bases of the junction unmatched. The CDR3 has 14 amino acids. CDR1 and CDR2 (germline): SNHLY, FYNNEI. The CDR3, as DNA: TGTGCCGGGAGGGACAGGGGACGATCCGGGGAGCTGTTTTTT. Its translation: CAGRDRGRSGELFF.

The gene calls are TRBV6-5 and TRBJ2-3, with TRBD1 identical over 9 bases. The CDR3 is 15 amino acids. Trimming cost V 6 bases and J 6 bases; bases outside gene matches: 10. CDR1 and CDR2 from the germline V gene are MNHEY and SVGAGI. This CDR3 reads CASRPRDRVGDTQYF. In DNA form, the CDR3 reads TGTGCCAGCAGGCCCCGGGACAGGGTGGGCGATACGCAGTATTTT.

CDR3 DNA sequence: TGTGCCAGCAGCCCGGGGGAGGGCAGGCTAAGCTCCTACGAGCAGTACTTC. Its protein is CASSPGEGRLSSYEQYF. The chain joins TRBV7-9 to TRBJ2-7; 7 bases align to TRBD2. The J segment lost 0 bases and the V segment lost 5 bases, leaving 13 bases of the junction unmatched. Germline V gene lookup returns CDR1 SEHNR and CDR2 FQNEAQ (reference sequence). This CDR3 is built from 17 residues. The whole variable domain, remainder taken from reference TRBV7-9 and TRBJ2-7, is DTGVSQNPRHKITKRGQNVTFRCDPISEHNRLYWYRQTLGQGPEFLTYFQNEAQLEKSRLLSDRFSAERPKGSFSTLEIQRTEQGDSAMYLCASSPGEGRLSSYEQYFGPGTRLTVT.

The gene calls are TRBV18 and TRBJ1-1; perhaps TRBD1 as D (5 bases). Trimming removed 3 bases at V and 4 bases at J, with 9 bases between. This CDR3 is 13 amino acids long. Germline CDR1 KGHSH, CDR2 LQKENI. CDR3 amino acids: CASSPGGVTEAFF. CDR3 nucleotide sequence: TGTGCCAGCTCACCTGGGGGGGTCACTGAAGCTTTCTTT.

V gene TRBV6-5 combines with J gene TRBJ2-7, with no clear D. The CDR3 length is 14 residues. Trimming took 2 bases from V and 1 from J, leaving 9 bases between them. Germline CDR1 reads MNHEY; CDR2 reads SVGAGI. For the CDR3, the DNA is TGTGCCAGCAGTTACGTGGTACGGTCCTACGAGCAGTACTTC. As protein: CASSYVVRSYEQYF.

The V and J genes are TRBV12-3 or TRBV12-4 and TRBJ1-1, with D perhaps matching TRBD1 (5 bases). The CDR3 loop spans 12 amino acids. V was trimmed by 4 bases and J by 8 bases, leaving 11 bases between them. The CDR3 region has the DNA TGTGCCAGCAGTTCCCGTTGGGGCGAAGCTTTCTTT. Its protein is CASSSRWGEAFF.

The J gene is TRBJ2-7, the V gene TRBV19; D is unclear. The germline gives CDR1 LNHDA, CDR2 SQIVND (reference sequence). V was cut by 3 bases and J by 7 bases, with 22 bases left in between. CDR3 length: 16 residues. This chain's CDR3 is CASSMRSSLSPAEQYF. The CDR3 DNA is TGTGCCAGTAGTATGCGGAGTTCTCTCAGCCCGGCAGAGCAGTACTTC.

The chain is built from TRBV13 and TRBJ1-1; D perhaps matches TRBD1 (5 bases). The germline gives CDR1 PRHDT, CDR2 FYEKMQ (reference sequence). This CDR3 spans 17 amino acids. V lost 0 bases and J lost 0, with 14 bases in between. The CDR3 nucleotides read TGTGCCAGCAGCTTAGGCCGGCCAGGGATAGTGAACACTGAAGCTTTCTTT. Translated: CASSLGRPGIVNTEAFF.

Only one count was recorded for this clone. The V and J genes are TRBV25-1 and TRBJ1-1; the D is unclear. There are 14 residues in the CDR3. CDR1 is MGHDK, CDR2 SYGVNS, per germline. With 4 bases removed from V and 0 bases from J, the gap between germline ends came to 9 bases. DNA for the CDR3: TGTGCCAGCAGTGGATTAACAGTGAACACTGAAGCTTTCTTT. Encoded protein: CASSGLTVNTEAFF.

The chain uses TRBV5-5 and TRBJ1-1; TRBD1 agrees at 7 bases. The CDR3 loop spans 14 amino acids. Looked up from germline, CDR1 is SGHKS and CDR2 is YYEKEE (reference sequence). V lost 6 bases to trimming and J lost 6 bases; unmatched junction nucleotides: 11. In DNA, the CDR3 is TGTGCCAGCACCACAGGGGATTTACACTCTGAAGCTTTCTTT. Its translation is CASTTGDLHSEAFF.

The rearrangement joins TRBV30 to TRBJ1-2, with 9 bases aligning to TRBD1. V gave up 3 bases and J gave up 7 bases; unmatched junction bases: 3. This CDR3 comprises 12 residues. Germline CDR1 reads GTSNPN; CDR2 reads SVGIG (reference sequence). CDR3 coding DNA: TGTGCCTGGAGCAGGACAGGGGCTGGCTACACCTTC. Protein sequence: CAWSRTGAGYTF.

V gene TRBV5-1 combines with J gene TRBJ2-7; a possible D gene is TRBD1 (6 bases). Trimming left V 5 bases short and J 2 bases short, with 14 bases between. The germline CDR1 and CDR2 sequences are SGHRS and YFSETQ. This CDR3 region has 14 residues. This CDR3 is CASRGAFPTYEQYF. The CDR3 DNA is TGCGCCAGCAGGGGGGCTTTTCCTACCTACGAGCAGTACTTC.

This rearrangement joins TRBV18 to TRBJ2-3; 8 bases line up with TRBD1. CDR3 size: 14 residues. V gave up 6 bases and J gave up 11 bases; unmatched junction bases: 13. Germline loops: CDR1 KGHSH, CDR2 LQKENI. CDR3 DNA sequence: TGTGCCAGCTCGCACCTGGACAGGGCTTGGGAGCAGTATTTT. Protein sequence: CASSHLDRAWEQYF. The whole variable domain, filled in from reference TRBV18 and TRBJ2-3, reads NAGVMQNPRHLVRRRGQEARLRCSPMKGHSHVYWYRQLPEEGLKFMVYLQKENIIDESGMPKERFSAEFPKEGPSILRIQQVVRGDSAAYFCASSHLDRAWEQYFGPGTRLTVL.